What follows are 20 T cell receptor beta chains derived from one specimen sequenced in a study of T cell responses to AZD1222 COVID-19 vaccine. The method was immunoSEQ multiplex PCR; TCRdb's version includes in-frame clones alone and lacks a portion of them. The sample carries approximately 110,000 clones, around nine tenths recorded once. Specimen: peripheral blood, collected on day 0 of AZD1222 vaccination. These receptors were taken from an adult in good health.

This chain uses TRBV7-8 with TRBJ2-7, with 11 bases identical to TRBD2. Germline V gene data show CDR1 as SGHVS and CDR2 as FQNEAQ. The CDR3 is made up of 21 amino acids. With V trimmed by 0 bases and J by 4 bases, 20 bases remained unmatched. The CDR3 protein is CASSLARIVVLAGVGGYEQYF. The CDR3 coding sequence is TGTGCCAGCAGCTTAGCGAGGATAGTAGTACTAGCGGGAGTGGGGGGGTACGAGCAGTACTTC.

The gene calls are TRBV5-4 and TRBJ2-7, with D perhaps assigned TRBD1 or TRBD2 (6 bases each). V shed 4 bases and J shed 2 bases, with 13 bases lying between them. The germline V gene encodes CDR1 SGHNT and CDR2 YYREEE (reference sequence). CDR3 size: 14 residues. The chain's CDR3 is CASSRGDRPYEQYF. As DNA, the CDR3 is TGTGCCAGCAGCAGGGGGGACCGTCCCTACGAGCAGTACTTC.

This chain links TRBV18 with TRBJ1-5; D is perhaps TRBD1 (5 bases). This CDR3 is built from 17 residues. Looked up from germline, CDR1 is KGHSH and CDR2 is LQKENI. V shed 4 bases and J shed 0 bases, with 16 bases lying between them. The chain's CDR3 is CASSLVQGSNSNQPQHF. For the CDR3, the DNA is TGTGCCAGCTCACTCGTCCAGGGATCTAATAGCAATCAGCCCCAGCATTTT.

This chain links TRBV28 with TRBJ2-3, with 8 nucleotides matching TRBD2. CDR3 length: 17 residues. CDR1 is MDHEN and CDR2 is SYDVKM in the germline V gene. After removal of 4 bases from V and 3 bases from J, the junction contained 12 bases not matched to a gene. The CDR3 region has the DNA TGTGCCAGCAGTTGGGCTGGCGGGGGGTACCTAACAGATACGCAGTATTTT. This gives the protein CASSWAGGGYLTDTQYF.

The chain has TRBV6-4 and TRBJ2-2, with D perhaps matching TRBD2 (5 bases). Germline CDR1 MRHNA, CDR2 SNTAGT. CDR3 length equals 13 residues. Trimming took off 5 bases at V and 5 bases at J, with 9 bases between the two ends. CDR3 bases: TGTGCCAGCAGTACAACTAGGACCGGGGAGCTGTTTTTT. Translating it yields CASSTTRTGELFF.

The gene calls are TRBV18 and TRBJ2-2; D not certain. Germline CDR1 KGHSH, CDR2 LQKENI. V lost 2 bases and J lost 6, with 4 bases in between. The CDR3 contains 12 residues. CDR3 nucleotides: TGTGCCAGCTCACCAGAGGCCGGGGAGCTGTTTTTT. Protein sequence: CASSPEAGELFF.

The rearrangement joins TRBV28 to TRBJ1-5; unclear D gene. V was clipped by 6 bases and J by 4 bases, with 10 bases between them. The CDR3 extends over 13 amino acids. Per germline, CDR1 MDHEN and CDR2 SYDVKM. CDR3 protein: CASSSDWNQPQHF. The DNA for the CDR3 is TGTGCCAGCAGCTCAGACTGGAATCAGCCCCAGCATTTT.

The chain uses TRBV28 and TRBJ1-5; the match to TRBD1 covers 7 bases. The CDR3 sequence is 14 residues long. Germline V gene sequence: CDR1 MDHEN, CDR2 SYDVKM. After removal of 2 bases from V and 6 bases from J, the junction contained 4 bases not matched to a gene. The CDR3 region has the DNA TGTGCCAGCAGTTTAGCAGGGGGGAGTCAGCCCCAGCATTTT. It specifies CASSLAGGSQPQHF.

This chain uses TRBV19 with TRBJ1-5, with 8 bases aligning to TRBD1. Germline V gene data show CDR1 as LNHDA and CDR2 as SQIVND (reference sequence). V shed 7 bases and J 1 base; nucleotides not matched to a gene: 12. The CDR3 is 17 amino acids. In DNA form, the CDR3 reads TGTGCCAGTAAGGGCCCGAACAGGGGGTCGAGCAATCAGCCCCAGCATTTT. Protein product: CASKGPNRGSSNQPQHF.

DNA for the CDR3: TGTGCCAGCAGTTTCGACACCTACACTGAAGCTTTCTTT. Translated, it gives CASSFDTYTEAFF. V usage is TRBV12-3 or TRBV12-4 and J usage is TRBJ1-1; D ambiguous. This CDR3 has 13 residues. The V end was cut by 3 bases, the J end by 3 bases, with 8 bases between.

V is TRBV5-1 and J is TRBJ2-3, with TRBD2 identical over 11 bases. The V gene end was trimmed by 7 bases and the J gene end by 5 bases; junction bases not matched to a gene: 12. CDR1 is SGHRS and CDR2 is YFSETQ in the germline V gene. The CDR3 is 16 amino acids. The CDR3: CASGDAATSGRDTQYF. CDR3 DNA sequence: TGCGCCAGCGGGGACGCGGCTACTAGCGGGAGAGATACGCAGTATTTT.

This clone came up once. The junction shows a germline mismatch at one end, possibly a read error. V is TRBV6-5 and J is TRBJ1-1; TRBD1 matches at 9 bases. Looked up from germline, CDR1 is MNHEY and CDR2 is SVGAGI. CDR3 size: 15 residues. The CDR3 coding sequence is TGTGCCAGCAGTTGGGGACAGGGTATGAAGACTGAAGCTTTCTTT. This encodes CASSWGQGMKTEAFF.

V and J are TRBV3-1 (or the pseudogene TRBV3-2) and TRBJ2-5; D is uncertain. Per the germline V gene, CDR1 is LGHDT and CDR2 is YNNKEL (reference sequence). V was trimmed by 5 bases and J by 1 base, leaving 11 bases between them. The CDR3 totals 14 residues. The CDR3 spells CASSKGITQETQYF. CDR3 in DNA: TGTGCCAGCAGCAAAGGTATAACCCAAGAGACCCAGTACTTC.

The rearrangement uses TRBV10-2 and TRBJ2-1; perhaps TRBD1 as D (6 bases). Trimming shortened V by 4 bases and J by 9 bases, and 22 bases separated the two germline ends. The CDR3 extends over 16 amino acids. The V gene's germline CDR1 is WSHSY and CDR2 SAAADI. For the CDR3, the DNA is TGCGCCAGCAGTGCCGAGGCTGGCGAGGGGGTCGGTGAGCAGTTCTTC. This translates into CASSAEAGEGVGEQFF.

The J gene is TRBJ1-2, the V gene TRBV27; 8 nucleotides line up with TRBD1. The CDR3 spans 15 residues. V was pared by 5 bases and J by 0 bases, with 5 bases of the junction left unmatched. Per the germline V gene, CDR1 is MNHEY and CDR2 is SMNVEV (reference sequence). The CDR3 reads CASSTTGATNYGYTF. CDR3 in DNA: TGTGCCAGCAGTACGACAGGGGCAACTAACTATGGCTACACCTTC.

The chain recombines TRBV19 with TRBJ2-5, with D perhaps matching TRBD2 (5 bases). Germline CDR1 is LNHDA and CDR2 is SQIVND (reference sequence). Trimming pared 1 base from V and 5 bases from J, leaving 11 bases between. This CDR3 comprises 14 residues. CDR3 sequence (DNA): TGTGCCAGTAGTATAGGGGAGTCGGGGGAGACCCAGTACTTC. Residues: CASSIGESGETQYF.

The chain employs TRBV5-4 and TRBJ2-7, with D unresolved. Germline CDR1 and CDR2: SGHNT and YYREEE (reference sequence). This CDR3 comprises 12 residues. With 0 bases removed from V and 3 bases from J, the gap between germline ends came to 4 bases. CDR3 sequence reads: CASSLDGYEQYF. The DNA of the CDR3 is TGTGCCAGCAGCTTGGACGGCTACGAGCAGTACTTC. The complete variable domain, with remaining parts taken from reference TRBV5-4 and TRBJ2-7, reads ETGVTQSPTHLIKTRGQQVTLRCSSQSGHNTVSWYQQALGQGPQFIFQYYREEENGRGNFPPRFSGLQFPNYSSELNVNALELDDSALYLCASSLDGYEQYFGPGTRLTVT.

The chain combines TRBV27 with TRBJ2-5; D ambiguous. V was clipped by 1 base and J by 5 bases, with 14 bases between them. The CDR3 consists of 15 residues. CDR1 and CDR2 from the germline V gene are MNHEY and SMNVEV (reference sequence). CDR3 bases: TGTGCCAGCAGTTTATTCGTAGGGTCCCTCGAGACCCAGTACTTC. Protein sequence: CASSLFVGSLETQYF.

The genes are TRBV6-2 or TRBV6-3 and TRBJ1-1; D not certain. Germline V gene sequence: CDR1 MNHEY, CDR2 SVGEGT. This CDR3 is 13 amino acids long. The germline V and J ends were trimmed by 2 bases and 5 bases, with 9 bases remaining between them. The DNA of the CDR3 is TGTGCCAGCAGTTACGTGGGCGGTACTGAAGCTTTCTTT. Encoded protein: CASSYVGGTEAFF.

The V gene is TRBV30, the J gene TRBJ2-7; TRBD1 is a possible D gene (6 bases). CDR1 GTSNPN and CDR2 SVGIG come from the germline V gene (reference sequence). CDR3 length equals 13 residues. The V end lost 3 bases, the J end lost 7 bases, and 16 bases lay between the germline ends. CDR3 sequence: CAWSPTGLGEQYF. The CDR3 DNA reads TGTGCCTGGAGCCCAACAGGGTTGGGGGAGCAGTACTTC.